This T cell receptor (beta chain) was obtained from a study of CD8+ T cells in alopecia areata. Overall study: Those patients who were treated received oral tofacitinib, which was given at 5 to 10 mg twice daily for moderate-to-severe alopecia areata.

The CDR3 sequence is 12 residues long. Germline CDR1 and CDR2: SGHAT and FQNNGV. Trimming removed 1 base from V and 5 bases from J, with 4 bases in between. cDNA reverse transcribed from extracted RNA served as the sequencing template. Produced via immunoSEQ multiplex PCR; TCRdb's table is partial and in-frame only. The sample gives about 94,000 clones, about 71% of which show up once; approximately 15% is in the top ten. Treatment meaning: oral pan-JAK inhibitor, 5-10 mg twice daily. In alopecia areata patients, both lesional scalp punch biopsies and peripheral blood were collected. Broader study findings: Lesional scalp, notably in alopecia totalis/universalis, had clonality above that of normal scalp. Scalp clonality and expanded CD8+ clones among the top 100 were significantly decreased by tofacitinib.

On this clone: Antigen specificity is unknown. Distinct nucleotide sequences in the sample also encode this CDR3.

The sequence derives from a human donor with alopecia areata. V usage is TRBV11-2 and J usage is TRBJ2-3; no firm D call. Sequenced material: CD8+ T cells sorted from blood, taken at week 44, from a patient treated with tofacitinib. In DNA, the CDR3 is TGTGCCAGCAGCTTAGGAGTAGATACGCAGTATTTT. This codes for CASSLGVDTQYF.